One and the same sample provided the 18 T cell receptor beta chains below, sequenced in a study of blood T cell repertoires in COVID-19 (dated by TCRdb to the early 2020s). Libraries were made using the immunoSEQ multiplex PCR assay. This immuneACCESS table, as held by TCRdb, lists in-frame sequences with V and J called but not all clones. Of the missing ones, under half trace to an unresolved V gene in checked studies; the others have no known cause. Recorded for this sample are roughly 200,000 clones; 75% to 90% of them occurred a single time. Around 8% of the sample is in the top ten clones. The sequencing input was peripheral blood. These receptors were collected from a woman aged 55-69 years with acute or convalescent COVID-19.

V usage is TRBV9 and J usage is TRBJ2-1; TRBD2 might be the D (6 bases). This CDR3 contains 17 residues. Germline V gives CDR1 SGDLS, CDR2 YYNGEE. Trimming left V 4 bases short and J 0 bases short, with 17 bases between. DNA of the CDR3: TGTGCCAGCAGCCCGCGGGCTGCGGGGAGCTCCTACAATGAGCAGTTCTTC. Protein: CASSPRAAGSSYNEQFF.

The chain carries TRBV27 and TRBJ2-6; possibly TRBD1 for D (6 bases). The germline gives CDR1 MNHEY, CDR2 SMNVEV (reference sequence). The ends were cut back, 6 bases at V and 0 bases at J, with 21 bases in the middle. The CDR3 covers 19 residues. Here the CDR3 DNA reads TGTGCCAGCAGGTCCCTATACAGGGATCCTTTCTCTGGGGCCAACGTCCTGACTTTC. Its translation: CASRSLYRDPFSGANVLTF.

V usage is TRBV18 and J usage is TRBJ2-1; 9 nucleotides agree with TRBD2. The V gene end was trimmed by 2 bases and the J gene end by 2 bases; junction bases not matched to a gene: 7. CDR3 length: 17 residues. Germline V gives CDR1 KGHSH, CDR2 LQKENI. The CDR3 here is CASSPGSGSLTYNEQFF. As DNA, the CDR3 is TGTGCCAGCTCACCAGGTAGCGGGAGCCTCACCTACAATGAGCAGTTCTTC.

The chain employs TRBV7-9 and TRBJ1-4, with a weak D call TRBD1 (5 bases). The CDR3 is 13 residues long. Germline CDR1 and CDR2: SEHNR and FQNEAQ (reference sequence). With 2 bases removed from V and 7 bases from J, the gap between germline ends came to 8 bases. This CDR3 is CASSLQGSEKLFF. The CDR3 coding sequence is TGTGCCAGCAGCTTACAGGGTTCTGAAAAACTGTTTTTT.

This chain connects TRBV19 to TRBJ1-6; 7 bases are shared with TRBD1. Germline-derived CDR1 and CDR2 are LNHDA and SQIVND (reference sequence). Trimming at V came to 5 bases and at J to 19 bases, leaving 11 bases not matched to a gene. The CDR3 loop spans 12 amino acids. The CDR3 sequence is CASSPRQGPSHF. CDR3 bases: TGTGCCAGTAGTCCGAGACAGGGACCTTCTCACTTT.

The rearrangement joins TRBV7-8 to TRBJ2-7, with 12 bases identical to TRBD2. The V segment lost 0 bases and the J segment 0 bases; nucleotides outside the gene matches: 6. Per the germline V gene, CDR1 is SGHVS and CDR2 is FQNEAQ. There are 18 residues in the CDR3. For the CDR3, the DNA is TGTGCCAGCAGCTTAGCGTCTACTAGCGGGAGGCTCTCCTACGAGCAGTACTTC. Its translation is CASSLASTSGRLSYEQYF.

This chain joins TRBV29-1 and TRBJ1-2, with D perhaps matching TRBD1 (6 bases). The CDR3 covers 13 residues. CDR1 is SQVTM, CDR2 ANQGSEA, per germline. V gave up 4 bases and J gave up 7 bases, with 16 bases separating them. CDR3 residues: CSVGPRGSTGYTF. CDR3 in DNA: TGCAGCGTTGGGCCCAGGGGTTCTACTGGCTACACCTTC.

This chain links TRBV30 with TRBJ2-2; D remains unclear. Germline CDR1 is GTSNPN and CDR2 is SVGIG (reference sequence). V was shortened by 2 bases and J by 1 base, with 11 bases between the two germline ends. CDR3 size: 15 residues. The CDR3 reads CAWSRLGQNTGELFF. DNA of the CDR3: TGTGCCTGGAGTCGCCTTGGGCAGAACACCGGGGAGCTGTTTTTT.

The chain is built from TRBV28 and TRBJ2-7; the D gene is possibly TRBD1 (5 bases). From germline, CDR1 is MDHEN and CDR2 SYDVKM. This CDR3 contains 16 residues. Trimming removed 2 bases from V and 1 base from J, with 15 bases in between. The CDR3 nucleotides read TGTGCCAGCAGTTTACCCCCGGCAGGGCGTTCCTACGAGCAGTACTTC. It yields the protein CASSLPPAGRSYEQYF.

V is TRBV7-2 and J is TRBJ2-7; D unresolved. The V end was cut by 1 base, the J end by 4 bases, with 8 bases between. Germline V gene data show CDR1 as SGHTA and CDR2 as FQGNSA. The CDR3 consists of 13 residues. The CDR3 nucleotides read TGTGCCAGCAGCTTAGTCCGTCGGTACGAGCAGTACTTC. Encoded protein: CASSLVRRYEQYF.

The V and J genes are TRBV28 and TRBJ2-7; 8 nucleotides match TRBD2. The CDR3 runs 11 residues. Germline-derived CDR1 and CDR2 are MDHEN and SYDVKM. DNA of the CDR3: TGTATCAGCGGGAGCTCCTACGAGCAGTACTTC. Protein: CISGSSYEQYF.

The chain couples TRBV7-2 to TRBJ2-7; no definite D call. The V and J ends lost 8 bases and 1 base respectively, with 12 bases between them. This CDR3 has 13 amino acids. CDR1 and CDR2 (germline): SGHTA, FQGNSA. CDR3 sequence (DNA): TGTGCCAGCTCCTACTTAGCTTCCTACGAGCAGTACGTC. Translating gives CASSYLASYEQYV.

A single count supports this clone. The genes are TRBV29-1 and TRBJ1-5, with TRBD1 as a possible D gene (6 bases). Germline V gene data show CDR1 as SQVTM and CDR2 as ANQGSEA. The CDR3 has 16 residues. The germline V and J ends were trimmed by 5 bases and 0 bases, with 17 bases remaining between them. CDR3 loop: CSVRTEGTYSNQPQHF. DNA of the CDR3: TGCAGCGTTCGGACAGAAGGAACTTATAGCAATCAGCCCCAGCATTTT.

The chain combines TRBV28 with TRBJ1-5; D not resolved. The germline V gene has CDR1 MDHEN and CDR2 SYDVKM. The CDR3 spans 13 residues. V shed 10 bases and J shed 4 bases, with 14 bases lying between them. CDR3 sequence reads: CATSMGGNQPQHF. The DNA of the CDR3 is TGTGCCACCTCAATGGGAGGTAATCAGCCCCAGCATTTT.

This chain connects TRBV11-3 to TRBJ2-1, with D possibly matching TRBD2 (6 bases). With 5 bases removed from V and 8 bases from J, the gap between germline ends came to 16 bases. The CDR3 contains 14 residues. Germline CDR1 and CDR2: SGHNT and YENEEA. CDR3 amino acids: CASSPGTLHDEQFF. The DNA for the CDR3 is TGTGCCAGCAGCCCTGGGACTTTACACGATGAGCAGTTCTTC.

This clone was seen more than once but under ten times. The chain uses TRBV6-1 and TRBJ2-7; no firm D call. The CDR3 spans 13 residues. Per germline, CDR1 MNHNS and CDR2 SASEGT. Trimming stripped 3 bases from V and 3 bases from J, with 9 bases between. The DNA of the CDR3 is TGTGCCAGCAGTGACCCAACAGACTACGAGCAGTACTTC. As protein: CASSDPTDYEQYF.

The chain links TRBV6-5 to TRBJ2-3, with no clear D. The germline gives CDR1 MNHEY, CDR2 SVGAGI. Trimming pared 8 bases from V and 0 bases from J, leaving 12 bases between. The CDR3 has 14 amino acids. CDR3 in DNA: TGTGCCAGCGCAAAATTACTTAGCACAGATACGCAGTATTTT. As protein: CASAKLLSTDTQYF.

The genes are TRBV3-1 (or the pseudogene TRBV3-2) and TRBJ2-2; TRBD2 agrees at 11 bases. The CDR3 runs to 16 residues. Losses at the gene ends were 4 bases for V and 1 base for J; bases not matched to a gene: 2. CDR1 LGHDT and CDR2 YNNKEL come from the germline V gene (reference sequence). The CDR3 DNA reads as TGTGCCAGCAGCCTTGGGACTAGCGGGAACACCGGGGAGCTGTTTTTT. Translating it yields CASSLGTSGNTGELFF.